The entry below describes one TCR beta chain. Antigen specificity is unknown. Unexposed donor CD4+ T cells date from about 2011-2019, before the COVID-19 pandemic. The CDR3 length is 13 residues. Per germline, CDR1 SNHLY and CDR2 FYNNEI. J was trimmed by 6 bases and V by 6 bases; bases with no gene match: 5. Deep TCR-beta sequencing used DNA from uncultured naive and memory CD4+ T cells. Using immunoSEQ multiplex PCR, the repertoire was profiled, and TCRdb retains in-frame clones only, with some absent. The table includes about 64,000 clones, 94% detected once. This entry comes from a study of CD4 T cells in relation to SARS-CoV-2 and coronaviruses. Points from the study as a whole: Pre-pandemic and post-infection samples never came from the same donor. In about 65% of donors, memory CD4+ clonotypes crossrecognized SARS-CoV-2 and at least one common cold coronavirus spike.

The source is a human donor in good health. Sequencing input: naive CD4+ T cells from PBMCs. The subset here: naive CD4+ T cells isolated by negative enrichment. This chain connects TRBV2 to TRBJ2-7; 10 bases align to TRBD1. CDR3: CASSRDRGVEQYF. The DNA of the CDR3 is TGTGCCAGCAGCCGGGACAGGGGCGTCGAGCAGTACTTC.